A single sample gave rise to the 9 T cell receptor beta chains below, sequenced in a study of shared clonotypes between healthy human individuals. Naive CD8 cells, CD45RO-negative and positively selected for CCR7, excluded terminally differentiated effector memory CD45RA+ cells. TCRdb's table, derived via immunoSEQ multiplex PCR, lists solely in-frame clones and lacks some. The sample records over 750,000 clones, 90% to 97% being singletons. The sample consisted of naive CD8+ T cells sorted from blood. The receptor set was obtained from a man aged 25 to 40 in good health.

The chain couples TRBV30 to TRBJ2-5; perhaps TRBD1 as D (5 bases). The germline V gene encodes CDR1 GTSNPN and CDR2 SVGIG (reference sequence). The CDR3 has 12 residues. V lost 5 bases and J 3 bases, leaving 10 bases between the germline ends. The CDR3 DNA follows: TGTGCCTGGGACGACAGCAAAGAGACCCAGTACTTC. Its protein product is CAWDDSKETQYF. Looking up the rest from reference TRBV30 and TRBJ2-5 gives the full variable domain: SQTIHQWPATLVQPVGSPLSLECTVEGTSNPNLYWYRQAAGRGLQLLFYSVGIGQISSEVPQNLSASRPQDRQFILSSKKLLLSDSGFYLCAWDDSKETQYFGPGTRLLVL.

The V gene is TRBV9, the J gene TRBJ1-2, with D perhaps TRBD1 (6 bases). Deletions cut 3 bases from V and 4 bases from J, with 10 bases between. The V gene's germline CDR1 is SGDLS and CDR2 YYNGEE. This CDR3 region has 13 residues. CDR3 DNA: TGTGCCAGCAGCGAGGGGGGCGGCTATGGCTACACCTTC. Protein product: CASSEGGGYGYTF.

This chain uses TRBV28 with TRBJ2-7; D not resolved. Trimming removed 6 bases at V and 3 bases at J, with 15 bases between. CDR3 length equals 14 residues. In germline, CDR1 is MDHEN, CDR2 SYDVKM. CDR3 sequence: CASRTPGRGYEQYF. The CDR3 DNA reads TGTGCCAGCAGAACACCCGGACGAGGCTACGAGCAGTACTTC.

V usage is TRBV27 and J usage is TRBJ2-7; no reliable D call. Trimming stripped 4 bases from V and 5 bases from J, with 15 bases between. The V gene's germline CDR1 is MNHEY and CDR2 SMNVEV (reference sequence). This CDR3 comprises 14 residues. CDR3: CASSSHLGRDEQYF. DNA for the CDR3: TGTGCCAGCAGTTCACACCTCGGTCGGGACGAGCAGTACTTC.

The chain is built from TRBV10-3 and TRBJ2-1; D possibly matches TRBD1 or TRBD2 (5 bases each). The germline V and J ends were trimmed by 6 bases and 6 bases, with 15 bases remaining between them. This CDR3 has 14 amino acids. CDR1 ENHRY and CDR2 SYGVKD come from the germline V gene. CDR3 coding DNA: TGTGCCATCAGGGGGACGGAGGCCGGCAATGAGCAGTTCTTC. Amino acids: CAIRGTEAGNEQFF.

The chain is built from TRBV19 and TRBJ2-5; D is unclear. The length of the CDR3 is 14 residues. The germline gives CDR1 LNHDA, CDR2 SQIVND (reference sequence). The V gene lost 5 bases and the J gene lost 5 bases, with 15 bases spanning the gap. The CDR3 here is CASSHPTSQETQYF. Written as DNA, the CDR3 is TGTGCCAGTAGTCACCCTACCTCCCAGGAGACCCAGTACTTC.

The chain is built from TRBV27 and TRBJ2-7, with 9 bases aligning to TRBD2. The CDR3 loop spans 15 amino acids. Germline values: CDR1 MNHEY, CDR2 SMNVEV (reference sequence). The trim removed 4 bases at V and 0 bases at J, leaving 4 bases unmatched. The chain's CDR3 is CASSWAGGSSYEQYF. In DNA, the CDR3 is TGTGCCAGCAGTTGGGCGGGAGGGAGCTCCTACGAGCAGTACTTC.

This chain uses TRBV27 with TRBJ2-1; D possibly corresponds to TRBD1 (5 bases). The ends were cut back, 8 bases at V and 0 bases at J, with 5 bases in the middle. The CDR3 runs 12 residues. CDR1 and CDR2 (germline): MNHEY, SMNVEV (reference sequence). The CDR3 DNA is TGTGCCAGCCAGGGCTCCTACAATGAGCAGTTCTTC. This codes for CASQGSYNEQFF.

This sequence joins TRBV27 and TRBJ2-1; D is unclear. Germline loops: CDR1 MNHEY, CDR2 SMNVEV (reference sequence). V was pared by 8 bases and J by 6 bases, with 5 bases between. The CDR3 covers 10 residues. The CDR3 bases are TGTGCCAGCCAAGGCAATGAGCAGTTCTTC. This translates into CASQGNEQFF.